This T cell receptor beta chain was identified in a study of cytomegalovirus exposure and HLA in healthy donors (TCRdb year 2017). Describing the broader study: An earlier analysis of approximately 640 of the donors reported roughly 300 Gb of sequence data and more than 90 million unique TCR beta sequences from about 180 million T cells. About 310 gigabases of sequencing data and roughly 90 million unique TCR sequences were included in an early release covering under 650 HLA-typed donors. The genetic ancestry cluster associated with self-reported Caucasian donors included roughly four fifths of the approximately 410 genotyped donors. The study aimed to test whether signatures of past pathogen exposure could be identified by cataloging public T cell receptors. The T cell repertoires of 666 subjects were profiled by immunosequencing and related to cytomegalovirus serostatus. Along with the roughly 670-subject first cohort, a separate validation cohort of over a hundred different subjects was used. High-throughput TCR immunosequencing, statistical association of individual TCRs with disease status, and machine learning were combined to predict cytomegalovirus infection status. To study patterns of TCR occurrence, a later analysis re-analyzed previously published TCR beta repertoires from several hundred donors and added high-resolution HLA genotyping. In the later analysis, no new phenotypic data were used to find candidate immune exposures; instead, reliance was placed on TCR beta sequences and their occurrence across donors. An earlier analysis of around 580 of the donors used high-throughput TCR beta sequencing to judge whether each TCR beta V gene segment behaved as functional or pseudogenic. Donor age, sex, ethnicity and CMV serostatus were collected together with the repertoire data. A later genetic analysis took genome-wide SNP genotypes for about three fifths of the 666 donors and used that subset as a discovery cohort. All discovery cohort repertoires had been generated using a single sequencing platform. Both class I and class II loci were covered by HLA typing, at four-digit resolution. Typing coverage varied by locus: roughly 629-630 donors for A, B, C, DRB1 and DQB1; roughly 500 for DQA1; more than 600 for DPA1; roughly 470 for DPB1. A few DR-DQ haplotypes were treated as single units for association and clustering because of strong linkage in the cohort. Across approximately 420 genotyped donors of the cohort, an average of approximately 220,000 unique TCR beta nucleotide sequences per donor were sequenced, and roughly a sixth of those sequences were non-productive.

Worth noting for this clone: Its antigen is currently not known. Base-call qualities are not available, and no considerably larger clone is one nucleotide away.

The germline V gene (reference sequence) sets CDR1 to MNHNY and CDR2 to SVGAGI. V loses 2 bases at its end and J loses 5 bases; junction bases beyond the gene matches: 8. From the cysteine through the phenylalanine, the CDR3 covers 16 amino acids. Left in the record is the CDR3 DNA by itself, 48 bases read in frame from the first base. Library creation used the immunoSEQ multiplex PCR assay. The multiplex PCR relied on a mix of 60 forward primers for TCR Vbeta segments and 13 reverse primers for TCR Jbeta segments. The CDR3 region of rearranged TCR beta genes was amplified from genomic DNA with a multiplex PCR assay. The Illumina HiSeq System was used to sequence the amplified TCR beta libraries as 87-base-pair reads. On the study's bioinformatics: In a later analysis, roughly 80 million unique TCR beta chains were counted across the approximately 670 repertoires, and roughly 11 million of these chains were shared by at least two donors. Raw reads were error-corrected and collapsed into unique sequences by a nearest-neighbor algorithm in which closely related sequences were merged to remove PCR and sequencing errors. Alignment of CDR3 sequences to IMGT reference sequences was used to assign V, D and J gene segments. Each retained sequence needed at least a six-nucleotide match to both a V gene segment and a J gene segment. A rearrangement counted as productive if the CDR3 had no stop codons and remained in frame with V and J, and every other rearrangement counted as non-productive. Following IMGT convention, CDR3 was defined as the stretch from the second conserved V-encoded cysteine to the conserved J-encoded phenylalanine. Sequences without an unambiguous match to a single V gene segment were excluded from the earlier analysis of 450 to 650 of the donors. An earlier analysis of fewer than 650 of the donors classified V segments as functional when productive rearrangements were above 56.7% and as segregating when the standard deviation between donors was above 5%. A statistical classification framework was built to diagnose cytomegalovirus status from the catalog of TCR beta chain sequences. V and J gene assignment, in a later analysis, came from comparing TCR nucleotide sequences with IMGT/GENE-DB human TR gene sequences. In a later analysis, CDR3 sequences and most-parsimonious VDJ recombination scenarios were assigned using the TCRdist pipeline. In a later analysis, each TCR beta chain was defined by its CDR3 amino acid sequence together with its V-gene family, and reads lacking a unique V-gene family were excluded. To address suspected cross-contamination and a sequencing artifact, a later analysis removed roughly 640 highly shared, low-generation-probability nucleotide sequences. In a later analysis, a clonal expansion index was calculated for each public chain from normalized within-repertoire ranks of inferred template counts. In a later analysis, generation probabilities were computed with a VDJ recombination model fitted to out-of-frame rearrangements, and the resulting probabilities were checked against IGoR. In a later analysis, hypergeometric tests were used to score TCR-TCR, TCR-HLA and TCR-CMV co-occurrence, with a repertoire-size bias correction applied to TCR pairs. In a later analysis, false discovery rates were estimated by permuting HLA or CMV assignments 20 times. In a later analysis, co-occurring TCRs were grouped using DBSCAN, with TCRdist sequence similarity added in when clustering inside HLA-allele-positive subsets. Repertoires with fewer than 30,000 or more than 120,000 public chains, plus five repertoires with anomalous nucleotide sharing, were excluded from co-occurrence clustering. Entries here come from immuneACCESS through TCRdb and include only in-frame sequences with V and J called. Some clones fail to appear in such tables; in the studies checked, an unresolved V gene covers under half of the shortfall, and the cause of the remainder is unknown. V and J calls and clone size come straight from that table; D and trimming were deduced from the DNA. Within this sample are 150,000 to 160,000 clones, with more than 75% of them counted one time only. Around 5.6% of the sample is in the top ten clones.

The paper's findings and limits, for the study overall: Most CMV-associated TCR beta chains appeared to be HLA-restricted in a later analysis, and the HLA associations seemed to be driven largely by CMV exposure. Most TCR sequences were observed very rarely across donors, whereas some public TCRs were present in many individuals. Because some donors lacked HLA typing at each locus, the association tests relied only on the typed subset. The study gave a list of under 200 TCR beta chains associated with cytomegalovirus. A further reported finding was that TCR beta sequences accurately predicted the HLA-A and HLA-B alleles for most subjects in the first cohort. Compared with equally common non-associated chains, HLA-associated TCR beta chains in a later analysis were more clonally expanded and had lower generation probabilities. In vitro tests confirmed that a few of the cytomegalovirus-associated TCR beta chains recognize cytomegalovirus antigens. The earlier analysis of 450 to 700 of the donors excluded some 16 rarely observed V segments, including chromosome 9 orphons, because counts were too low. In an earlier analysis of about 550 of the donors, most TCR beta V segments were observed in productive rearrangements about 87% or about 30% of the time, broadly matching IMGT annotations. Strong co-occurrence of HLA alleles, especially DR and DQ, made assigning TCR associations to individual alleles difficult. Several of the top co-occurrence clusters appeared to be linked to parvovirus B19, influenza, CMV and Epstein-Barr virus, according to a later analysis. Specific HLA alleles were associated with over 15,000 TCR beta sequences at a false discovery rate of 0.05 in a later analysis. An association between a missense DCLRE1C variant and V-gene and J-gene trimming of TCR beta chains was found in a later genetic analysis and replicated in an independent cohort. A later genetic analysis reported fewer N-insertions in productive TCRs among donors in an Asian-associated ancestry cluster than the approximately 670-donor mean. In a later analysis, TCR association rates were found to vary across HLA loci, with the most associated TCRs seen for DRB1 alleles and the fewest for HLA-C alleles. It was suggested by the authors that the approach could potentially be generalized to other disease states and immunological phenotypes. A cluster of highly shared sequence variants was judged likely to represent a technical artifact of the sequencing pipeline. Immune exposure information for the cohort was limited to CMV serostatus. Roughly uniform sequencing depth across donors was assumed in presence/absence analyses, although this assumption may not hold. Only TCR beta chains were sequenced in this cohort, and the absence of alpha or paired-chain data limited detectable features. Linkage disequilibrium might explain the correlated functional status among segregating V segments, but an unknown experimental factor could not be excluded. The classifier was reported to diagnose cytomegalovirus status with high specificity and sensitivity in both the original and validation cohorts. Some IMGT-functional V segments, including TRBV6-2 and TRBV6-3, could not be told apart with the 87-base-pair reads, so those segments were excluded.

In total, about 650 healthy bone marrow donors made up the cohort. At the time of sampling, every cohort member was nominally healthy, though immune exposures that went unrecorded were likely present. The donor tested CMV seropositive and was one of the 289 seropositive cohort members. A peripheral blood sample was collected from each donor, and TCR beta sequencing was performed on peripheral blood mononuclear cells. Genomic DNA extraction from the blood cell samples was performed with the Qiagen DNeasy Blood Extraction Kit. The source material was PBMCs. The chain is encoded by TRBV6-6 joined to TRBJ1-4, and TRBD1 aligns with 7 junction nucleotides. The clonotype originates from a woman aged 35 to 49 in good health and CMV-seropositive. The CDR3 amino acid sequence is: CASSYPDLTGNEKLFF. Here is the DNA: TGTGCCAGCAGTTACCCAGACCTGACAGGGAATGAAAAACTGTTTTTT.